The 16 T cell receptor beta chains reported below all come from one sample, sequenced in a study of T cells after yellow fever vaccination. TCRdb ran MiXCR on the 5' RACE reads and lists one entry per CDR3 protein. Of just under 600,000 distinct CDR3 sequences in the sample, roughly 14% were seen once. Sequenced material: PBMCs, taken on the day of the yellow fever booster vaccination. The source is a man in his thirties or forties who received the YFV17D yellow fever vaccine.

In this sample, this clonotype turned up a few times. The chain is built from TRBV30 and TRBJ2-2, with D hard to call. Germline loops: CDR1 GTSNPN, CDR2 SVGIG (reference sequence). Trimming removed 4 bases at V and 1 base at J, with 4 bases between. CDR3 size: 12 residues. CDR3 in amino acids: CAWNRNTGELFF. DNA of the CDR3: TGTGCCTGGAACAGGAACACCGGGGAGCTGTTTTTT.

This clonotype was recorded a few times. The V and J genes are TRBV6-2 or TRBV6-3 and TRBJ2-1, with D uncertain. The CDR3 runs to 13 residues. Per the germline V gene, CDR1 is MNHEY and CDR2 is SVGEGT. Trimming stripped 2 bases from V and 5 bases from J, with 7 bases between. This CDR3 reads CASSYATNNEQFF. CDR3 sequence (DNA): TGTGCCAGCAGTTACGCTACAAACAATGAGCAGTTCTTC.

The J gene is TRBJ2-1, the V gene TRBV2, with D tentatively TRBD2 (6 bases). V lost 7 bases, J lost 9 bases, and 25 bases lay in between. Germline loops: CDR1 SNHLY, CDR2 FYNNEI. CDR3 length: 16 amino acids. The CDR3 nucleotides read TGTGCCAGCAATCCCGGGAGTAGCGGTTACATCTCTGAGCAGTTCTTC. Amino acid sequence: CASNPGSSGYISEQFF. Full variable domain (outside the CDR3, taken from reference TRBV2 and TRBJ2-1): EPEVTQTPSHQVTQMGQEVILRCVPISNHLYFYWYRQILGQKVEFLVSFYNNEISEKSEIFDDQFSVERPDGSNFTLKIRSTKLEDSAMYFCASNPGSSGYISEQFFGPGTRLTVL.

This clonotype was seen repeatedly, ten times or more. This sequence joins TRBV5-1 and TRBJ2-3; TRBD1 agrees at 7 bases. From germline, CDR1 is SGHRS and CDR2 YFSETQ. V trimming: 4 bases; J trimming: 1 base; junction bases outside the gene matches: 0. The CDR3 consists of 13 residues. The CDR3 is CASSGQGTDTQYF. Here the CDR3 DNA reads TGCGCCAGCAGCGGACAGGGCACAGATACGCAGTATTTT. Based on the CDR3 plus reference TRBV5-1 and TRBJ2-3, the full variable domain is KAGVTQTPRYLIKTRGQQVTLSCSPISGHRSVSWYQQTPGQGLQFLFEYFSETQRNKGNFPGRFSGRQFSNSRSEMNVSTLELGDSALYLCASSGQGTDTQYFGPGTRLTVL.

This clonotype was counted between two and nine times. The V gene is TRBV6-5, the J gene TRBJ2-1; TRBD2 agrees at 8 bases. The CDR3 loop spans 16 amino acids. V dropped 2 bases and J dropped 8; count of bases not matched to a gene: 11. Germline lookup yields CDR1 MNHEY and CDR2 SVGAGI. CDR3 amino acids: CASSYAESGSRDEQFF. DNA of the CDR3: TGTGCCAGCAGTTACGCCGAGAGCGGGAGTCGCGATGAGCAGTTCTTC.

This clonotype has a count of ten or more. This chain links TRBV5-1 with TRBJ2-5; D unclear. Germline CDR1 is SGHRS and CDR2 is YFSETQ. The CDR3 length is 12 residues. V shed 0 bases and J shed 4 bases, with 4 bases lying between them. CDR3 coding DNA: TGCGCCAGCAGCTTGGGAGCAGAGACCCAGTACTTC. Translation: CASSLGAETQYF.

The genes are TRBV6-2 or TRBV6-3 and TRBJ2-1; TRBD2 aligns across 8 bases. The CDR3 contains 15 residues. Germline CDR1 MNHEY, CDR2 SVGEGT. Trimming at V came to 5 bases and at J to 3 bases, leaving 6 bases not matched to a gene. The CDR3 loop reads CASSPRLAIYNEQFF. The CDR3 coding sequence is TGTGCCAGCAGTCCAAGACTAGCGATCTACAATGAGCAGTTCTTC.

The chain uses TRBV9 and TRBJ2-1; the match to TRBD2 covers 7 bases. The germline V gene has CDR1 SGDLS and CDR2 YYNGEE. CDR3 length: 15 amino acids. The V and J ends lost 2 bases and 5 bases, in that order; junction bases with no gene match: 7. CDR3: CASSVEGGSHNEQFF. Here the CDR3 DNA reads TGTGCCAGCAGCGTCGAGGGCGGGAGCCACAATGAGCAGTTCTTC.

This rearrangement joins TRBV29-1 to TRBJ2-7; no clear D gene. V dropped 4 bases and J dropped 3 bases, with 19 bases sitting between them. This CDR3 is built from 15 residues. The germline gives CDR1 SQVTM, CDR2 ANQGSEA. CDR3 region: CSVGLKLRLNYEQYF. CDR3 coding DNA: TGCAGCGTTGGGTTGAAGTTAAGGCTGAACTACGAGCAGTACTTC.

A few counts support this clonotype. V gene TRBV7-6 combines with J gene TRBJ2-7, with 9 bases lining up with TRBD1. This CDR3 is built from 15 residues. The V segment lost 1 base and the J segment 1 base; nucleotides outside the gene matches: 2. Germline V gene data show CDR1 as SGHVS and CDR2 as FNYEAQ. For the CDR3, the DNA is TGTGCCAGCAGCTTAGACGACAGGGGGTCCTACGAGCAGTACTTC. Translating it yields CASSLDDRGSYEQYF. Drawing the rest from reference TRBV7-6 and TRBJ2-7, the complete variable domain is GAGVSQSPRYKVTKRGQDVALRCDPISGHVSLYWYRQALGQGPEFLTYFNYEAQQDKSGLPNDRFSAERPEGSISTLTIQRTEQRDSAMYRCASSLDDRGSYEQYFGPGTRLTVT.

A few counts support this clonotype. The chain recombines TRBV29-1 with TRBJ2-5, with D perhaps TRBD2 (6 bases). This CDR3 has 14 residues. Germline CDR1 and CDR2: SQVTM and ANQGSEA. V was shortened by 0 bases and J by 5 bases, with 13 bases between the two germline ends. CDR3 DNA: TGCAGCGTTGAAGATCGGGCGGCGGGGGAGACCCAGTACTTC. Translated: CSVEDRAAGETQYF. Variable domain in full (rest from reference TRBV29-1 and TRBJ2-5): SAVISQKPSRDICQRGTSLTIQCQVDSQVTMMFWYRQQPGQSLTLIATANQGSEATYESGFVIDKFPISRPNLTFSTLTVSNMSPEDSSIYLCSVEDRAAGETQYFGPGTRLLVL.

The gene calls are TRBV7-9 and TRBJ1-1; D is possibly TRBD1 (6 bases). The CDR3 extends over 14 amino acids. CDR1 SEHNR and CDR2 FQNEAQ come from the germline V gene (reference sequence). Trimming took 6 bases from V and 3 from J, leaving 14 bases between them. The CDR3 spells CASRLQGKDTEAFF. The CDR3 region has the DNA TGTGCCAGCAGACTTCAGGGGAAGGACACTGAAGCTTTCTTT. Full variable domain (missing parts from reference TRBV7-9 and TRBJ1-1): DTGVSQNPRHKITKRGQNVTFRCDPISEHNRLYWYRQTLGQGPEFLTYFQNEAQLEKSRLLSDRFSAERPKGSFSTLEIQRTEQGDSAMYLCASRLQGKDTEAFFGQGTRLTVV.

The CDR3 here is CASSPRSGVTGIPYF. The CDR3 coding sequence is TGTGCCAGCAGCCCCAGGAGCGGGGTTACAGGGATTCCGTATTTT. This chain joins TRBV7-6 and TRBJ1-3, with D tentatively TRBD1 (6 bases). Germline CDR1 is SGHVS and CDR2 is FNYEAQ. The CDR3 totals 15 residues. V dropped 5 bases and J dropped 16 bases, with 27 bases sitting between them.

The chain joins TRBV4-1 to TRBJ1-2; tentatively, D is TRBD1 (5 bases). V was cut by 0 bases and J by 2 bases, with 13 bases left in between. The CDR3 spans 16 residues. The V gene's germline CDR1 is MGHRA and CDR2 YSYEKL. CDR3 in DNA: TGCGCCAGCAGCCAAGATCCCGGGACGCCGAACTATGGCTACACCTTC. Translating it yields CASSQDPGTPNYGYTF.

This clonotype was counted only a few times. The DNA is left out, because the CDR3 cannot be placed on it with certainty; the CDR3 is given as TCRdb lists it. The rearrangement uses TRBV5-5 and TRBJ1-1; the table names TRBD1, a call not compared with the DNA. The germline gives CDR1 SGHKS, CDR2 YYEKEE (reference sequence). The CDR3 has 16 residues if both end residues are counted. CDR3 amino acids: CASSLAFGQGSPEVFF.

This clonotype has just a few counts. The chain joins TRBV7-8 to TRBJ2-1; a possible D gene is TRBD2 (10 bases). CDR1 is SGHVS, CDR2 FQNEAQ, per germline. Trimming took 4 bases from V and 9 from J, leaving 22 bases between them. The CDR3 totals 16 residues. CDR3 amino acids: CASSYRGLAGESEQFF. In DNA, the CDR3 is TGTGCCAGCAGCTACAGGGGGCTAGCGGGAGAGAGTGAGCAGTTCTTC.